One and the same sample provided the 25 T cell receptor beta chains below, sequenced in a study of CXCR3-negative and CXCR3-positive naive CD8 T cells. Researchers prepared the TRB cDNA libraries using 5' RACE with UMI labels. TCRdb re-analyzed the 5' RACE reads; it lists each CDR3 protein once, without DNA. The table lists some 130,000 distinct CDR3 sequences. Sequencing was performed on naive CXCR3- CD8+ T cells from blood. Subset meaning: CD45RO-CCR7+CD27+CD95- naive CD8+ T cells lacking CXCR3 (TNR3-). Every receptor here comes from a human donor in good health. Some clones in this sample may be carry-over from other donors' samples.

J is TRBJ2-2 and V is TRBV11-1; the D call of TRBD1 rests on TCRdb alone, since no DNA is present to check it. Germline values: CDR1 SGHAT, CDR2 FQDESV (reference sequence). CDR3 size: 15 residues. CDR3 loop: CASSLFRGLTGELFF.

This chain uses TRBV20-1 with TRBJ2-7; TCRdb's D call of TRBD2 is untestable without DNA. The germline V gene has CDR1 DFQATT and CDR2 SNEGSKA (reference sequence). The CDR3 totals 14 residues. Here the CDR3 reads CSARSPSSSYEQYF.

The chain links TRBV4-2 to TRBJ2-3; no DNA is available, so the TRBD2 call from TCRdb remains unchecked. Germline V lookup: CDR1 LGHNA, CDR2 YNFKEQ. The CDR3 totals 18 residues. CDR3 sequence reads: CASSQDLLAGGPTDTQYF.

This sequence joins TRBV21-1 and TRBJ2-7. TRBV21-1 is a known pseudogene. This CDR3 spans 15 amino acids. This CDR3 reads CASSKSMHRSYEQYF.

This chain links TRBV11-2 with TRBJ1-6; TCRdb outputs TRBD1, but without DNA this stays unchecked. This CDR3 comprises 16 residues. Germline loops: CDR1 SGHAT, CDR2 FQNNGV. CDR3 residues: CASSEQGDSYNSPLHF.

V and J are TRBV4-1 and TRBJ2-1. The CDR3 consists of 12 residues. The V gene's germline CDR1 is MGHRA and CDR2 YSYEKL. Here the CDR3 reads CASSQDRNEQFF.

CDR3 loop: CASSSRAGPYYNEQFF. The chain uses TRBV12-3 or TRBV12-4 and TRBJ2-1; TCRdb's D call of TRBD2 is untestable without DNA. The CDR3 spans 16 residues.

This chain connects TRBV5-1 to TRBJ2-7; without DNA, the TCRdb call of TRBD1 cannot be checked. CDR1 SGHRS and CDR2 YFSETQ come from the germline V gene. CDR3 size: 15 residues. CDR3: CASSLVGGSSYEQYF.

The rearrangement links TRBV7-3 to TRBJ2-2; the D gene TCRdb calls, TRBD1, cannot be checked with no DNA. Germline CDR1 reads SGHTA; CDR2 reads FQGTGA. The CDR3 is 17 residues long. CDR3 sequence: CASSLVRWGQGSGELFF.

This sequence joins TRBV2 and TRBJ2-1. Germline loops: CDR1 SNHLY, CDR2 FYNNEI. The CDR3 consists of 12 residues. The CDR3 spells CASSDVFHEQFF.

The genes are TRBV5-1 and TRBJ2-7; there is no DNA to check the TCRdb D call of TRBD1. From germline, CDR1 is SGHRS and CDR2 YFSETQ. CDR3 length: 14 residues. The CDR3: CASSFSGQGYEQYF. The full variable domain, its missing parts supplied by reference TRBV5-1 and TRBJ2-7, is KAGVTQTPRYLIKTRGQQVTLSCSPISGHRSVSWYQQTPGQGLQFLFEYFSETQRNKGNFPGRFSGRQFSNSRSEMNVSTLELGDSALYLCASSFSGQGYEQYFGPGTRLTVT.

The chain links TRBV14 to TRBJ2-7; as DNA is missing, the TRBD1 call by TCRdb cannot be tested. The CDR3 is 16 amino acids. The germline gives CDR1 SGHDN, CDR2 FVKESK. CDR3 loop: CASSQDLDRDIYEQYF.

V usage is TRBV28 and J usage is TRBJ2-7; TCRdb's D gene call, TRBD1, goes unchecked for lack of DNA. This CDR3 has 12 residues. The V gene's germline CDR1 is MDHEN and CDR2 SYDVKM. CDR3 in amino acids: CASSKDNYEQYF.

The chain recombines TRBV29-1 with TRBJ1-1. CDR3 size: 13 residues. Germline values: CDR1 SQVTM, CDR2 ANQGSEA. The CDR3 sequence is CSVKWQLNTEAFF.

The rearrangement joins TRBV7-9 to TRBJ1-5. The CDR3 contains 14 residues. CDR1 SEHNR and CDR2 FQNEAQ come from the germline V gene (reference sequence). CDR3 protein: CASSLAVGNQPQHF.

The chain links TRBV28 to TRBJ2-3; TCRdb selects TRBD2, and the lack of DNA leaves this call unchecked. The germline CDR1 and CDR2 sequences are MDHEN and SYDVKM. The CDR3 runs 14 residues. CDR3 in amino acids: CATSGRVFADTQYF.

V and J are TRBV15 and TRBJ1-1; TCRdb names TRBD1, which stays unverified in the absence of DNA. Germline CDR1 and CDR2: LNHNV and YYDKDF (reference sequence). This CDR3 is built from 15 residues. CDR3 sequence: CATSREITGNTEAFF.

This sequence joins TRBV12-3 or TRBV12-4 and TRBJ2-1; TCRdb selects TRBD1, and the lack of DNA leaves this call unchecked. This CDR3 region has 12 residues. The CDR3 sequence is CASSWTNNEQFF.

This chain joins TRBV4-1 and TRBJ2-2; TCRdb indicates TRBD2, and absent DNA this call remains unverified. There are 16 residues in the CDR3. Germline loops: CDR1 MGHRA, CDR2 YSYEKL. The CDR3 sequence is CASSLRTSEPGGELFF.

The CDR3 loop is CASSGGPLDTQYF. This chain connects TRBV6-6 to TRBJ2-3; TCRdb outputs TRBD1, but without DNA this stays unchecked. CDR1 is MNHNY and CDR2 is SVGAGI in the germline V gene (reference sequence). The CDR3 totals 13 residues.

The chain couples TRBV5-5 to TRBJ2-1; TCRdb indicates TRBD2, and absent DNA this call remains unverified. Germline V gives CDR1 SGHKS, CDR2 YYEKEE (reference sequence). CDR3 length equals 16 residues. This CDR3 is CASSLEAIAGGPGQFF.

The chain joins TRBV2 to TRBJ2-3; TCRdb gives TRBD2 as the D gene, but with no DNA this cannot be confirmed. The CDR3 has 17 residues. CDR1 is SNHLY and CDR2 is FYNNEI in the germline V gene. CDR3 in amino acids: CASSEVTTSGALDTQYF.

This chain uses TRBV20-1 with TRBJ1-1; TCRdb's D call of TRBD1 is untestable without DNA. CDR3 length: 14 residues. Looked up from germline, CDR1 is DFQATT and CDR2 is SNEGSKA (reference sequence). The CDR3 is CSAYAQGAYTEAFF.

The CDR3: CASSWGDGYTF. V usage is TRBV5-8 and J usage is TRBJ1-2. The CDR3 runs 11 residues. Looked up from germline, CDR1 is SGHTS and CDR2 is YDEGEE.

The CDR3 loop is CASSFGVDFNSGANVLTF. The J gene is TRBJ2-6, the V gene TRBV11-2. Germline assignment: CDR1 SGHAT and CDR2 FQNNGV. CDR3 length equals 18 residues.